The rows below give T cell receptor beta chains drawn from one sample of a study of blood T cell repertoires in COVID-19. Method: immunoSEQ multiplex PCR; TCRdb's copy keeps in-frame clones and lacks some. The sample has 200,000 to 250,000 clones; over 75% are singletons. The sequenced sample consisted of PBMCs or T cells enriched from blood (not recorded which). Receptors originate from a woman in her thirties who had been exposed to COVID-19. The CDR3 runs from the conserved cysteine through the conserved F or W. Each record gives: J gene, D gene, V gene, clone size, CDR3 protein, CDR3 DNA. The D gene is left open where the match is weak. Some rows have no size entry. The others give once, few or many, or a class for an expanded clone.

j_call: TRBJ2-7; d_call: -; v_call: TRBV5-1; clone_size: -; cdr3_aa: CASSPRAGPLEQYF; cdr3_nt: TGCGCCAGCAGCCCGAGGGCGGGGCCCTTGGAGCAGTACTTC
j_call: TRBJ1-1; d_call: TRBD1; v_call: TRBV27; clone_size: few; cdr3_aa: CASSIAGGTEAFF; cdr3_nt: TGTGCCAGCAGTATCGCAGGGGGCACTGAAGCTTTCTTT
j_call: TRBJ1-6; d_call: -; v_call: TRBV27; clone_size: -; cdr3_aa: CASSLSRASNNSPLHF; cdr3_nt: TGTGCCAGCAGTTTATCCAGGGCCTCGAATAATTCACCCCTCCACTTT
j_call: TRBJ1-2; d_call: TRBD1; v_call: TRBV5-1; clone_size: -; cdr3_aa: CASSLSVTGQGSDYTF; cdr3_nt: TGCGCCAGCAGCTTGTCAGTAACGGGACAGGGCTCTGACTACACCTTC
j_call: TRBJ2-7; d_call: -; v_call: TRBV4-1; clone_size: few; cdr3_aa: CASSQDRGDEQYF; cdr3_nt: TGCGCCAGCAGCCAAGACAGGGGCGACGAGCAGTACTTC
j_call: TRBJ1-3; d_call: -; v_call: TRBV3-1/TRBV3-2; clone_size: -; cdr3_aa: CASSLLLAVSSGNTIYF; cdr3_nt: TGTGCCAGCAGCCTTCTTCTCGCGGTGAGCTCTGGAAACACCATATATTTT
j_call: TRBJ2-5; d_call: -; v_call: TRBV29-1; clone_size: -; cdr3_aa: CSVEDRVGGETQYF; cdr3_nt: TGCAGCGTTGAAGATCGCGTAGGGGGAGAGACCCAGTACTTC
j_call: TRBJ1-3; d_call: -; v_call: TRBV18; clone_size: once; cdr3_aa: CAGSGGSGNTIYF; cdr3_nt: TGTGCCGGATCGGGGGGCTCTGGAAACACCATATATTTT
j_call: TRBJ2-7; d_call: TRBD1; v_call: TRBV18; clone_size: -; cdr3_aa: CASSQGQGAYEQYF; cdr3_nt: TGTGCCAGCTCACAAGGACAGGGCGCCTACGAGCAGTACTTC
j_call: TRBJ2-1; d_call: TRBD2; v_call: TRBV20-1; clone_size: -; cdr3_aa: CSATSGGKQFF; cdr3_nt: TGCAGTGCTACTAGCGGGGGTAAGCAGTTCTTC
j_call: TRBJ2-1; d_call: TRBD2; v_call: TRBV5-1; clone_size: -; cdr3_aa: CASSSQLAGGSDEQFF; cdr3_nt: TGCGCCAGCAGCAGCCAACTAGCGGGAGGAAGTGATGAGCAGTTCTTC
j_call: TRBJ1-4; d_call: -; v_call: TRBV6-5; clone_size: -; cdr3_aa: CASSRIRVTNEKLFF; cdr3_nt: TGTGCCAGCAGCAGAATCAGGGTGACTAATGAAAAACTGTTTTTT
j_call: TRBJ2-4; d_call: -; v_call: TRBV21-1; clone_size: -; cdr3_aa: CASSGGTSGTKNIQYF; cdr3_nt: TGTGCCAGCAGCGGGGGGACTAGCGGTACCAAAAACATTCAGTACTTC
j_call: TRBJ1-1; d_call: -; v_call: TRBV19; clone_size: few; cdr3_aa: CASRGGRTEAFF; cdr3_nt: TGTGCCAGTCGGGGAGGAAGGACTGAAGCTTTCTTT
j_call: TRBJ2-6; d_call: TRBD2; v_call: TRBV5-1; clone_size: -; cdr3_aa: CASSHGLAGLSRGANVLTF; cdr3_nt: TGCGCCAGCAGCCACGGACTAGCGGGATTATCTCGCGGGGCCAACGTCCTGACTTTC
j_call: TRBJ2-7; d_call: TRBD1; v_call: TRBV28; clone_size: -; cdr3_aa: CASNPQGTPYEQYF; cdr3_nt: TGTGCCAGCAACCCACAGGGGACACCCTACGAGCAGTACTTC
j_call: TRBJ2-7; d_call: TRBD2; v_call: TRBV19; clone_size: once; cdr3_aa: CASSTKAGGPRYYEQYF; cdr3_nt: TGTGCCAGTAGTACCAAAGCGGGAGGGCCGCGGTATTACGAGCAGTACTTC
j_call: TRBJ2-7; d_call: -; v_call: TRBV3-1/TRBV3-2; clone_size: -; cdr3_aa: CASSQGGRAYEQYF; cdr3_nt: TGTGCCAGCAGCCAGGGCGGGCGAGCCTACGAGCAGTACTTC
j_call: TRBJ1-5; d_call: -; v_call: TRBV27; clone_size: -; cdr3_aa: CASSLSVRVQPQHF; cdr3_nt: TGTGCCAGCAGTTTATCGGTCAGGGTCCAGCCCCAGCATTTT
j_call: TRBJ1-3; d_call: -; v_call: TRBV27; clone_size: -; cdr3_aa: CASSSLTGAGNTIYF; cdr3_nt: TGTGCCAGCAGTTCCTTGACAGGAGCTGGAAACACCATATATTTT
j_call: TRBJ1-4; d_call: -; v_call: TRBV13; clone_size: -; cdr3_aa: CASSLLGMGEKLFF; cdr3_nt: TGTGCCAGCAGCTTACTCGGTATGGGCGAAAAACTGTTTTTT
j_call: TRBJ1-5; d_call: -; v_call: TRBV24-1; clone_size: -; cdr3_aa: CATSDHRNQPQHF; cdr3_nt: TGTGCCACCAGTGATCATCGCAATCAGCCCCAGCATTTT
j_call: TRBJ1-2; d_call: -; v_call: TRBV19; clone_size: -; cdr3_aa: CASNRVGGHGYTF; cdr3_nt: TGTGCCAGTAATCGAGTCGGCGGGCATGGCTACACCTTC
j_call: TRBJ2-7; d_call: -; v_call: TRBV4-1; clone_size: -; cdr3_aa: CASSQEIVDEQYF; cdr3_nt: TGCGCCAGCAGCCAAGAGATAGTGGACGAGCAGTACTTC
j_call: TRBJ1-2; d_call: TRBD1; v_call: TRBV7-2; clone_size: few; cdr3_aa: CASSIKSGGVNGYTF; cdr3_nt: TGTGCCAGCAGCATAAAATCAGGGGGCGTGAATGGCTACACCTTC
j_call: TRBJ2-2; d_call: -; v_call: TRBV11-2; clone_size: -; cdr3_aa: CASSLGAGNTGELFF; cdr3_nt: TGTGCCAGCAGCTTAGGAGCGGGGAACACCGGGGAGCTGTTTTTT
j_call: TRBJ1-1; d_call: -; v_call: TRBV5-4; clone_size: -; cdr3_aa: CASSLISNTEAFF; cdr3_nt: TGTGCCAGCAGCTTGATATCGAACACTGAAGCTTTCTTT
j_call: TRBJ1-1; d_call: TRBD1; v_call: TRBV25-1; clone_size: -; cdr3_aa: CASSEQGGTEAFF; cdr3_nt: TGTGCCAGCAGTGAACAGGGGGGCACTGAAGCTTTCTTT
j_call: TRBJ2-1; d_call: -; v_call: TRBV5-1; clone_size: -; cdr3_aa: CASSLVWPDEQFF; cdr3_nt: TGCGCCAGCAGCTTGGTCTGGCCCGATGAGCAGTTCTTC
j_call: TRBJ2-1; d_call: -; v_call: TRBV9; clone_size: -; cdr3_aa: CASSANLQGWGYYNEQFF; cdr3_nt: TGTGCCAGCAGCGCGAACTTACAGGGTTGGGGCTACTACAATGAGCAGTTCTTC
j_call: TRBJ1-4; d_call: -; v_call: TRBV5-1; clone_size: once; cdr3_aa: CASSLGGGDEKLFF; cdr3_nt: TGCGCCAGCAGCTTGGGGGGCGGCGATGAAAAACTGTTTTTT
j_call: TRBJ1-2; d_call: -; v_call: TRBV28; clone_size: -; cdr3_aa: CATPGGAGYGYTF; cdr3_nt: TGTGCCACACCGGGGGGGGCGGGCTATGGCTACACCTTC
j_call: TRBJ2-1; d_call: TRBD2; v_call: TRBV6-1; clone_size: -; cdr3_aa: CASSVATSGRANEQFF; cdr3_nt: TGTGCCAGCAGTGTTGCGACTAGCGGGAGAGCCAATGAGCAGTTCTTC
j_call: TRBJ2-2; d_call: -; v_call: TRBV7-6; clone_size: -; cdr3_aa: CASSLEYPQNTGELFF; cdr3_nt: TGTGCCAGCAGCTTAGAATATCCACAGAACACCGGGGAGCTGTTTTTT
j_call: TRBJ2-7; d_call: -; v_call: TRBV2; clone_size: once; cdr3_aa: CASRWGRDLYEQYF; cdr3_nt: TGTGCCAGCAGGTGGGGCAGGGATCTCTACGAGCAGTACTTC
j_call: TRBJ1-6; d_call: TRBD1; v_call: TRBV27; clone_size: -; cdr3_aa: CASSFQGQGWAKPLHF; cdr3_nt: TGTGCCAGCAGTTTCCAGGGACAGGGTTGGGCAAAACCCCTCCACTTT
j_call: TRBJ1-5; d_call: TRBD1; v_call: TRBV10-3; clone_size: -; cdr3_aa: CAISQGAYSNQPQHF; cdr3_nt: TGTGCCATCAGCCAGGGGGCTTATAGCAATCAGCCCCAGCATTTT
j_call: TRBJ1-5; d_call: TRBD1; v_call: TRBV6-5; clone_size: -; cdr3_aa: CASSFRTGGGQPQHF; cdr3_nt: TGTGCCAGCAGTTTTCGGACAGGGGGAGGTCAGCCCCAGCATTTT
j_call: TRBJ1-3; d_call: -; v_call: TRBV12-3/TRBV12-4; clone_size: -; cdr3_aa: CASVPGTGNTIYF; cdr3_nt: TGTGCCAGCGTTCCAGGGACTGGAAACACCATATATTTT
j_call: TRBJ2-3; d_call: -; v_call: TRBV12-3/TRBV12-4; clone_size: -; cdr3_aa: CASSLRDTQYF; cdr3_nt: TGTGCCAGCAGTTTGAGGGATACGCAGTATTTT
j_call: TRBJ2-7; d_call: TRBD1; v_call: TRBV6-5; clone_size: -; cdr3_aa: CASTRGQGKGEQYF; cdr3_nt: TGTGCCAGCACCCGGGGACAGGGTAAGGGCGAGCAGTACTTC
j_call: TRBJ1-2; d_call: -; v_call: TRBV5-1; clone_size: -; cdr3_aa: CASSSYPQGPKLDYGYTF; cdr3_nt: TGCGCCAGCAGCTCGTACCCACAGGGTCCCAAGCTGGACTATGGCTACACCTTC
j_call: TRBJ1-1; d_call: -; v_call: TRBV2; clone_size: -; cdr3_aa: CASSYQENTEAFF; cdr3_nt: TGTGCCAGCAGTTACCAGGAGAACACTGAAGCTTTCTTT
j_call: TRBJ1-5; d_call: -; v_call: TRBV5-1; clone_size: -; cdr3_aa: CASSLAGGKNQPQHF; cdr3_nt: TGCGCCAGCAGCTTGGCGGGCGGGAAGAATCAGCCCCAGCATTTT
j_call: TRBJ1-1; d_call: -; v_call: TRBV7-9; clone_size: -; cdr3_aa: CAGQGLADTEAFF; cdr3_nt: TGTGCGGGGCAAGGGTTGGCTGACACTGAAGCTTTCTTT
j_call: TRBJ1-5; d_call: TRBD1; v_call: TRBV27; clone_size: few; cdr3_aa: CASSPDRGRFSQPQHF; cdr3_nt: TGTGCCAGCAGCCCGGACAGGGGGCGTTTTAGTCAGCCCCAGCATTTT
j_call: TRBJ1-2; d_call: -; v_call: TRBV12-5; clone_size: few; cdr3_aa: CASGFWPSYREKVGYTF; cdr3_nt: TGTGCTAGTGGTTTCTGGCCCAGTTACAGGGAAAAGGTTGGCTACACCTTC
j_call: TRBJ1-3; d_call: -; v_call: TRBV7-6; clone_size: -; cdr3_aa: CASSPSLGSGNTIYF; cdr3_nt: TGTGCCAGCAGCCCCTCCCTCGGCTCTGGAAACACCATATATTTT
j_call: TRBJ1-5; d_call: -; v_call: TRBV19; clone_size: -; cdr3_aa: CASSNTGRGQPQHF; cdr3_nt: TGTGCCAGTAGTAATACAGGGAGAGGCCAGCCCCAGCATTTT
j_call: TRBJ1-4; d_call: TRBD1; v_call: TRBV5-5; clone_size: -; cdr3_aa: CASSLRQGFEKLFF; cdr3_nt: TGTGCCAGCAGCTTGCGACAGGGGTTCGAAAAACTGTTTTTT
j_call: TRBJ1-6; d_call: -; v_call: TRBV15; clone_size: -; cdr3_aa: CATSTAAYLHSPLHF; cdr3_nt: TGTGCCACCAGCACGGCGGCTTATCTACATTCACCCCTCCACTTT
j_call: TRBJ2-2; d_call: -; v_call: TRBV5-4; clone_size: -; cdr3_aa: CASSLWGHGTGELFF; cdr3_nt: TGTGCCAGCAGCTTGTGGGGGCATGGCACCGGGGAGCTGTTTTTT
j_call: TRBJ2-3; d_call: TRBD1; v_call: TRBV13; clone_size: -; cdr3_aa: CASSLLVGQGATDTQYF; cdr3_nt: TGTGCCAGCAGCTTATTAGTTGGACAGGGGGCTACAGATACGCAGTATTTT
j_call: TRBJ2-7; d_call: TRBD1; v_call: TRBV7-7; clone_size: -; cdr3_aa: CASIPTRTGPYEQYF; cdr3_nt: TGTGCCAGCATCCCAACGAGGACAGGACCCTACGAGCAGTACTTC
j_call: TRBJ2-3; d_call: TRBD2; v_call: TRBV4-1; clone_size: -; cdr3_aa: CASRSLTSGNNTQYF; cdr3_nt: TGCGCCAGCAGATCCCTGACTAGCGGGAACAATACGCAGTATTTT
j_call: TRBJ2-2; d_call: -; v_call: TRBV5-1; clone_size: -; cdr3_aa: CASSFRPGELFF; cdr3_nt: TGCGCCAGCAGCTTCCGTCCCGGGGAGCTGTTTTTT
j_call: TRBJ1-1; d_call: -; v_call: TRBV5-1; clone_size: -; cdr3_aa: CASSPRGTEAFF; cdr3_nt: TGCGCCAGCAGCCCCAGGGGTACTGAAGCTTTCTTT
j_call: TRBJ2-1; d_call: -; v_call: TRBV29-1; clone_size: -; cdr3_aa: CSVEVQYNEQFF; cdr3_nt: TGCAGCGTTGAGGTACAGTACAATGAGCAGTTCTTC
j_call: TRBJ1-2; d_call: -; v_call: TRBV24-1; clone_size: -; cdr3_aa: CATSAGDYGYTF; cdr3_nt: TGTGCCACCAGTGCGGGGGATTATGGCTACACCTTC
j_call: TRBJ1-1; d_call: -; v_call: TRBV3-1/TRBV3-2; clone_size: -; cdr3_aa: CASSQGILGGTEAFF; cdr3_nt: TGTGCCAGCAGCCAAGGGATTCTAGGGGGCACTGAAGCTTTCTTT